Included here is one T cell receptor (beta chain) sequence, with context. V was pared by 0 bases and J by 0 bases, with 11 bases between. The length of the CDR3 is 16 residues. Germline CDR1 reads LGHDT; CDR2 reads YNNKEL (reference sequence). This sample is drawn from a study of blood T cell repertoires in COVID-19. Generated by immunoSEQ multiplex PCR, the TCRdb table keeps only in-frame clones and is missing some. The table has 190,000 or so clones, roughly 90% seen once. The genes are TRBV3-1 (or the pseudogene TRBV3-2) and TRBJ1-2; no reliable D call. Input material: PBMCs or T cells enriched from blood (not recorded which). The clonotype comes from a woman aged 18-29 years who had recovered from COVID-19. The CDR3 DNA follows: TGTGCCAGCAGCCAAGATCCCGTTTACACTAACTATGGCTACACCTTC. Residues: CASSQDPVYTNYGYTF.